The following is a T cell receptor (beta chain) sequence with its context. Its target is unknown. A much larger clonotype is one base distant, so this may be a read error. Primers used in a second PCR of roughly 6 to 12 cycles were a sample-barcoded 5' primer and a J-beta primer mix. TCRdb re-called the 5' RACE reads through MiXCR, storing one row per CDR3 protein. The sample records hundreds of thousands of distinct CDR3 sequences, 29% being singletons. This entry belongs to a study of blood T cells in healthy people across ages. This CDR3 has 16 residues. Germline V gives CDR1 DFQATT, CDR2 SNEGSKA (reference sequence). Trimming took off 5 bases at V and 0 bases at J, with 17 bases between the two ends. Study-level findings and limits: Relative to aged donors, long-lived donors carried more naive CD4+ cells and displayed higher diversity. It was held that the diversity estimates obtained from one million T cells were underestimates. Diversity of TCR beta per million T cells declined in a roughly linear way with age.

The chain joins TRBV20-1 to TRBJ1-5; weak D call: TRBD1 (5 bases). Sequencing was done on a sample of blood. The TCR was taken from a woman older than 75 in good health. The CDR3: CSAERGTPSSNQPQHF. The CDR3 coding sequence is TGCAGTGCTGAGCGTGGGACCCCTAGTAGCAATCAGCCCCAGCATTTT.